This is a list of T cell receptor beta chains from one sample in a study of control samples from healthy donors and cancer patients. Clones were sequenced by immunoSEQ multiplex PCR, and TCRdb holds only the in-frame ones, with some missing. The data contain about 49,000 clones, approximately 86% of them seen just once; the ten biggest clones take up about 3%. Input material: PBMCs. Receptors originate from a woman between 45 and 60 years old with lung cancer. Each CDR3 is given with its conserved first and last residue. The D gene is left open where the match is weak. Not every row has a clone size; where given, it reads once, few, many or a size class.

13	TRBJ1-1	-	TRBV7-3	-	CASSLTGNTEAFF	TGTGCCAGCAGCTTAACTGGGAACACTGAAGCTTTCTTT
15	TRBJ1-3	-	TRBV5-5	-	CASSLVQFSGNTIYF	TGTGCCAGCAGCTTGGTACAGTTCTCTGGAAACACCATATATTTT
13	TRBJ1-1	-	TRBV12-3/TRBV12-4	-	CASSLDRGSEAFF	TGTGCCAGCAGTTTAGATCGGGGGAGTGAAGCTTTCTTT
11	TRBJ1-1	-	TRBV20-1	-	CSARAGTFMPF	TGCAGTGCTAGAGCTGGGACATTCATGCCCTTT
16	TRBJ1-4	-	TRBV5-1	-	CASRSFSGAPNEKLFF	TGCGCCAGCAGATCCTTCTCCGGGGCACCTAATGAAAAACTGTTTTTT
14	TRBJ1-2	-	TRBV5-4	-	CASSLARGNYGYTF	TGTGCCAGCAGCTTGGCCCGGGGGAACTATGGCTACACCTTC
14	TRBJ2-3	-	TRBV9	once	CASSVDGTTDTQYF	TGTGCCAGCAGCGTAGACGGAACTACAGATACGCAGTATTTT
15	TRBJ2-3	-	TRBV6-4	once	CASSVGQAGTDTQYF	TGTGCCAGCAGTGTAGGGCAGGCGGGCACAGATACGCAGTATTTT
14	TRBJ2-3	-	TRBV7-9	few	CASRDRIGTDTQYF	TGTGCCAGCAGGGACCGGATCGGCACAGATACGCAGTATTTT
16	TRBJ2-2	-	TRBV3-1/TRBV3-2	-	CASSQYSGSRAGELFF	TGTGCCAGCAGCCAATACTCTGGTAGTAGGGCCGGGGAGCTGTTTTTC
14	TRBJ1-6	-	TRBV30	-	CAWSVVSGNSPLHF	TGTGCCTGGAGTGTGGTGTCAGGGAATTCACCCCTCCACTTT
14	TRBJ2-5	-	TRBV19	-	CASTPAGDKNTQYF	TGTGCCAGTACCCCGGCAGGGGACAAGAATACCCAGTACTTC
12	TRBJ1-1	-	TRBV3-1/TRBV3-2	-	CASSQVGSEAFF	TGTGCCAGCAGCCAAGTAGGGTCCGAAGCTTTCTTT
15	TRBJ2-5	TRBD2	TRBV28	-	CASSFWTSGKETQYF	TGTGCCAGCAGTTTTTGGACTAGCGGGAAAGAGACCCAGTACTTC
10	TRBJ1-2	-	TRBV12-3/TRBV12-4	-	CASSRNGYTF	TGTGCCAGCAGTAGGAATGGCTACACCTTC
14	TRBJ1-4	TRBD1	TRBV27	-	CASTRTGGNEKLFF	TGTGCCAGCACCCGGACAGGAGGTAATGAAAAACTGTTTTTT
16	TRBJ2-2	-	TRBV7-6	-	CASSPRTGSGTGELFF	TGTGCCAGCAGCCCTAGAACCGGGTCCGGAACCGGGGAGCTGTTTTTT
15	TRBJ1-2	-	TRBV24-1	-	CATSDSLRESYGYTF	TGTGCCACCAGTGACAGCTTAAGGGAGAGCTATGGCTACACCTTC
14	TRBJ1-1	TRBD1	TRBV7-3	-	CASSQDRDDTEAFF	TGTGCCAGCAGCCAGGACAGGGACGACACTGAAGCTTTCTTT
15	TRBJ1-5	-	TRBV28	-	CASRPGTYSNQPQHF	TGTGCCAGCCGTCCTGGGACTTATAGCAATCAGCCCCAGCATTTT
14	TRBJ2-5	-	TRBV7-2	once	CASSFNGGGETQYF	TGTGCCAGCAGCTTTAACGGGGGCGGAGAGACCCAGTACTTC
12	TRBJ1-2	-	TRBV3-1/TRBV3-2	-	CASSQATAGYTF	TGTGCCAGCAGCCAAGCGACAGCCGGCTACACCTTC
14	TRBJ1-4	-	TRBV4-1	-	CASSLGPSGEKLFF	TGCGCCAGCAGCCTGGGACCCTCGGGTGAAAAACTGTTTTTT
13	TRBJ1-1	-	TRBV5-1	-	CASSLRGFTEAFF	TGCGCCAGCAGCTTGAGGGGGTTCACTGAAGCTTTCTTT
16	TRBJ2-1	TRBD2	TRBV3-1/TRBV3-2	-	CASSPRTSGTHNEQFF	TGTGCCAGCAGCCCTCGGACTAGCGGGACTCACAATGAGCAGTTCTTC
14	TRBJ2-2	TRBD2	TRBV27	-	CASSNGGYTGELFF	TGTGCCAGCAGTAACGGGGGGTACACCGGGGAGCTGTTTTTT
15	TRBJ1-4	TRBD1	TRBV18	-	CASSYRQGPNEKLFF	TGTGCCAGCTCGTACAGACAGGGACCTAATGAAAAACTGTTTTTT
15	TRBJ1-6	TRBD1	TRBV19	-	CASSITGQANSPLHF	TGTGCCAGTAGTATTACCGGACAGGCTAATTCACCCCTCCACTTT
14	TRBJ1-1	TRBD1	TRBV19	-	CASSKTGMNTEAFF	TGTGCCAGTAGTAAGACAGGGATGAACACTGAAGCTTTCTTT
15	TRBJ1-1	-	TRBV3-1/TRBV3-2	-	CASSSRAGENTEAFF	TGTGCCAGCAGCTCGAGAGCGGGGGAGAACACTGAAGCTTTCTTT
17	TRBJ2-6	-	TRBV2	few	CASSDRGRSSGANVLTF	TGTGCCAGCAGTGACAGGGGAAGGAGCTCTGGGGCCAACGTCCTGACTTTC
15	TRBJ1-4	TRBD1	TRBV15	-	CATSRGDRPNEKLFF	TGTGCCACCAGCAGAGGGGACAGGCCTAATGAAAAACTGTTTTTT
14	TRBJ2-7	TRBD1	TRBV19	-	CASSKWGQAYEQYF	TGTGCCAGTAGTAAATGGGGACAGGCCTACGAGCAGTACTTC
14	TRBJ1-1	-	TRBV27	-	CASSLYTPNTEAFF	TGTGCCAGCAGTTTATATACCCCGAACACTGAAGCTTTCTTT
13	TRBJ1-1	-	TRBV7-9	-	CASSPTVNTEAFF	TGTGCCAGCAGCCCGACAGTTAACACTGAAGCTTTCTTT
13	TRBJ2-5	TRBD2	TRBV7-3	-	CASSLAGSETQYF	TGTGCCAGCAGCCTAGCGGGGTCAGAGACCCAGTACTTC
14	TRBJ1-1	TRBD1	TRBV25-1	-	CASIPRGEGTEAFF	TGTGCCAGCATACCCAGGGGGGAAGGCACTGAAGCTTTCTTT
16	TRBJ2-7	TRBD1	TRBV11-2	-	CASSPSSGTGAYEQYF	TGTGCCAGCAGCCCAAGCAGCGGGACAGGGGCCTACGAGCAGTACTTC
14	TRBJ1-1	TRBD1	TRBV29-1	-	CSVERTGWNTEAFF	TGCAGCGTCGAACGGACAGGGTGGAACACTGAAGCTTTCTTT
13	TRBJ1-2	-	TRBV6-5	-	CASSYMGRYGYTF	TGTGCCAGCAGTTACATGGGGCGGTATGGCTACACCTTC
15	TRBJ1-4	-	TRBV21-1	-	CASSKVGGPNEKLFF	TGTGCCAGCAGCAAAGTTGGGGGGCCGAATGAAAAACTGTTTTTT
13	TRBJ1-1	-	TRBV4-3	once	CASSMTGNTEAFF	TGCGCCAGCAGTATGACCGGGAACACTGAAGCTTTCTTT
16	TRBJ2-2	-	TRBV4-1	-	CASSQEGTGWTGELFF	TGCGCCAGCAGCCAAGAGGGTACAGGGTGGACCGGGGAGCTGTTTTTT
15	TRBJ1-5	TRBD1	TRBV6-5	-	CASSYTGGGGQPQHF	TGTGCCAGCAGTTATACAGGGGGCGGCGGTCAGCCCCAGCATTTT
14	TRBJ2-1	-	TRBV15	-	CATSAVDQGNEQFF	TGTGCCACCAGCGCAGTGGACCAGGGCAATGAGCAGTTCTTC
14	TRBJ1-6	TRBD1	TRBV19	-	CAVQGERGNSPLHF	TGTGCCGTCCAGGGGGAGAGAGGGAATTCACCCCTCCACTTT
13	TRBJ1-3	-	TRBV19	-	CASSGKGGNTIYF	TGTGCCAGTAGTGGGAAAGGAGGAAACACCATATATTTT
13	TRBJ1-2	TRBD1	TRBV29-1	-	CSVGFRDRGFYTF	TGCAGCGTTGGTTTCCGGGACAGGGGTTTCTACACCTTC
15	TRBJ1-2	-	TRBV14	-	CASSQEAGGNYGYTF	TGTGCCAGCAGCCAAGAAGCAGGCGGAAACTATGGCTACACCTTC
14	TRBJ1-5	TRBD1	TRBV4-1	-	CASSQEQGEQPQHF	TGCGCCAGCAGCCAAGAACAGGGGGAACAGCCCCAGCATTTT
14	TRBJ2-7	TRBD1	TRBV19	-	CASSIGTGSHEQYF	TGTGCCAGTAGTATCGGGACAGGGTCCCACGAGCAGTACTTC
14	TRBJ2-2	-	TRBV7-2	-	CASRRLVTTGELFF	TGTGCCAGCAGACGACTAGTGACGACCGGGGAGCTGTTTTTT
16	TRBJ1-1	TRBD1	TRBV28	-	CASSFGQGGKMTEAFF	TGTGCCAGCAGTTTTGGGCAGGGGGGAAAGATGACTGAAGCTTTCTTT
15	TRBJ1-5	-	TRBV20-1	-	CSASRAAYSNQPQHF	TGCAGTGCTAGTAGGGCAGCTTATAGCAATCAGCCCCAGCATTTT
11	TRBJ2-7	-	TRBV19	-	CASSAAYEQYF	TGTGCCAGTAGTGCCGCCTACGAGCAGTACTTC
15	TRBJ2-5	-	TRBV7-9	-	CASSSHWGNVQTQYF	TGTGCCAGCAGCTCACACTGGGGGAATGTGCAGACCCAGTACTTC
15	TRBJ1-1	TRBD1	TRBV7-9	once	CASSRRDRGNTEAFF	TGTGCCAGCAGCCGGCGGGACAGGGGAAACACTGAAGCTTTCTTT
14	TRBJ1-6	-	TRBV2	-	CASSLESGDSPLHF	TGTGCCAGCAGCCTTGAATCCGGGGATTCACCCCTCCACTTT
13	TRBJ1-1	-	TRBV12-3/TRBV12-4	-	CASSSNRNTEAFF	TGTGCCAGCAGTTCCAATCGAAACACTGAAGCTTTCTTT
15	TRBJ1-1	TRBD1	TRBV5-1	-	CASRGTGGANTEAFF	TGCGCCAGCAGGGGGACAGGGGGCGCGAACACTGAAGCTTTCTTT